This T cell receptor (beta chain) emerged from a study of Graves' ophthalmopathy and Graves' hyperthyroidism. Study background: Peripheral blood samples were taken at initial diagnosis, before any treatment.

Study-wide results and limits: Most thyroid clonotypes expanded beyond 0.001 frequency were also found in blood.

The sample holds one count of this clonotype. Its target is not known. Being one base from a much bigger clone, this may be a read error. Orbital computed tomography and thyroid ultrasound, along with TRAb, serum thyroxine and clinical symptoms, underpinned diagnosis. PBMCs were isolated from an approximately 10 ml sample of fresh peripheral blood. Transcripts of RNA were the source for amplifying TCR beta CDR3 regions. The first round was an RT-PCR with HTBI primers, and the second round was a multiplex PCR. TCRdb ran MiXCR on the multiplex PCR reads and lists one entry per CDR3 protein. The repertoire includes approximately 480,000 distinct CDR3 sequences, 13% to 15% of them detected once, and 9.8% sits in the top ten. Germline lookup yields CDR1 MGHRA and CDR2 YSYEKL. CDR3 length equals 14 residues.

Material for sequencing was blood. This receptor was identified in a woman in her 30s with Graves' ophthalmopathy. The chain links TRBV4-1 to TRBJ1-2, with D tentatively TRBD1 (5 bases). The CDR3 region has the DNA TGCGCCATCAGCCAAGCGTCAGGGAAGGGTGGCTACACCTTC. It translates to CAISQASGKGGYTF.